This T cell receptor (beta chain) derives from a study of CD8 T cells in Susac syndrome. Reverse transcription of roughly 0.5 to 1 ug RNA was performed with random hexamers. TCRdb fed the immunoSEQ multiplex PCR reads into MiXCR, producing one record per CDR3 protein. The table includes 350,000 to 550,000 distinct CDR3 sequences, 75% to 90% detected once. The sample consisted of CD8+ T cells from PBMCs. The sequence was obtained from a human donor with multiple sclerosis.

CDR3 coding DNA: TGTGCCAGCATCACGACAGGGGCCCCTGGGGCCAACGTCCTGACTTTC. It codes for CASITTGAPGANVLTF. J is TRBJ2-6 and V is TRBV5-8, with 8 bases fitting TRBD1. The CDR3 spans 16 residues. V dropped 6 bases and J dropped 2; count of bases not matched to a gene: 7. The germline V gene has CDR1 SGHTS and CDR2 YDEGEE. The full variable domain, in which reference TRBV5-8 and TRBJ2-6 provide the parts outside the CDR3, is EAGVTQSPTHLIKTRGQQATLRCSPISGHTSVYWYQQALGLGLQFLLWYDEGEERNRGNFPPRFSGRQFPNYSSELNVNALELEDSALYLCASITTGAPGANVLTFGAGSRLTVL.